This T cell receptor beta chain was identified during a study of CD8 T cells in Susac syndrome. The authors reverse transcribed roughly 0.45 to 1 ug RNA with random hexamers. TCRdb passed the immunoSEQ multiplex PCR reads through MiXCR, listing each CDR3 protein once. The sample shows 100,000 to 150,000 distinct CDR3 sequences, approximately 95% of them seen only once. This clonotype was counted once. The CDR3 is made up of 14 amino acids. Trimming cost V 8 bases and J 5 bases; bases outside gene matches: 11. From germline, CDR1 is MDHEN and CDR2 SYDVKM. This rearrangement joins TRBV28 to TRBJ2-5; 7 nucleotides align to TRBD1. The sample consisted of CD8+ T cells from PBMCs. The TCR comes from a human donor with multiple sclerosis. CDR3 coding DNA: TGTGCCAGCGGGTCCAGAGGGGGCGCTGAGACCCAGTACTTC. Its protein is CASGSRGGAETQYF.